The sequence of this T cell receptor beta chain was determined in a study of OX40 agonist ivuxolimab in advanced cancers. Repertoires were generated with immunoSEQ multiplex PCR, while TCRdb's copy carries only in-frame clones and drops some. The profile shows around 67,000 clones, 84% of them singletons. V lost 1 base and J lost 1, with 4 bases in between. The CDR3 is 13 residues long. CDR1 and CDR2 from the germline V gene are SGHDN and FVKESK. This chain uses TRBV14 with TRBJ2-5; D remains ambiguous. This clonotype was sampled from an adult with an advanced solid tumor such as melanoma, head and neck, liver or kidney cancer. Sequences were derived from CD4+ or CD8+ T cells sorted from blood, sampled in a trial of the OX40 agonist ivuxolimab. The CDR3 reads CASSQVSQETQYF. The CDR3 coding sequence is TGTGCCAGCAGCCAAGTCTCCCAAGAGACCCAGTACTTC.